This T cell receptor (beta chain) was documented in a study of T cells in Graves' hyperthyroidism and ophthalmopathy (dated by TCRdb to the late 2010s). In terms of the full investigation: Peripheral blood samples were taken at the time of initial diagnosis, prior to any treatment. A discovery cohort of 95 to 100 patients, approximately 45 with Graves' ophthalmopathy and roughly 59 with stable Graves' hyperthyroidism, was used to find distinguishing TCR V-J signatures. An independent validation cohort of around 20 hyperthyroidism patients and approximately 16 patients who later progressed to ophthalmopathy tested prospective prediction of ophthalmopathy. Thyroid tissue and blood T-cell repertoires from about 6 Graves' hyperthyroidism patients were also compared in the study. The approximately 100 discovery patients were randomly split 7:3 into training and test sets. Following sampling, methimazole starting at 30 mg daily was given to hyperthyroidism patients, and high-dose intravenous methylprednisolone was given to ophthalmopathy patients. According to the paper, TCR Vbeta CDR3 sequencing was carried out on more than 120 peripheral blood samples, which came from 40 to 45 ophthalmopathy, around 74 hyperthyroidism and approximately 17 progressor patients.

The TCR beta CDR3 regions were amplified from RNA transcripts. A first-round RT-PCR of the TCR CDR3 used the HTBI primer set with the Qiagen OneStep RT-PCR kit. Libraries were constructed in a second round of multiplex PCR, after which size selection and purification were carried out. Libraries were sequenced paired-end with 100 bp reads on an Illumina HiSeq2000. For the original study's pipeline: SOAPnuke was used to process the raw data, removing reads that contained adapters or uncalled bases, had a mean Phred below 15, or lacked an exact match to the constant primer or identifier. COPE v1.2.5 was used to merge high-quality paired reads, and clonotypes were defined as unique nucleotide sequences. Clonotypes were aligned to IMGT TRBV, TRBD and TRBJ reference segments using MiTCR v1.1. Only V-J combinations with frequency above 0.0001, covering 99.2% of repertoires, were analysed. The TCS score was defined as F50 (clonal expansion) divided by E x V (chaos), with BLOSUM62-based TCRdist calculated between CDR3 peptides within each V-J. Welch's t-statistics and random forest reduced around 520 V-J features to 10 to 15, which were used in a naive Bayes classifier (R e1071). TCRdb passed the public sequencing reads through fastp at Q25 and MiXCR, retaining productive beta sequences. CDR3 protein sequences are deduplicated, and each keeps its most common genes and DNA. These V and J calls rely on TCRdb rather than the paper's analysis. Counted in this sample were 500,000 to 650,000 distinct CDR3 sequences; approximately 15% of them appeared once. Of the sample, around 12% falls within the top ten clones.

The germline V gene supplies CDR1 MDHEN and CDR2 SYDVKM. Trimming at the junction amounts to 4 bases on V and 8 bases on J, and the germline ends lie 14 bases apart. From cysteine to phenylalanine, the CDR3 is 13 amino acids long. CDR3 DNA only is kept here, 39 bases in frame from base 1. Broad study findings and their caveats: No statistical method was used to set the sample size in advance, and investigators knew the group allocation. During validation, the model predicted progression to ophthalmopathy a median of approximately 6 months ahead of onset, with around 65% sensitivity and around 73% specificity. Ophthalmopathy was separated from stable hyperthyroidism by a 13 V-J signature model, with approximately 90% sensitivity and about 81% specificity obtained in cross-validation and 80%/75% obtained in testing. Most expanded thyroid clonotypes (frequency above 0.001) were also detected in blood, suggesting blood repertoires may reflect thyroid immune responses.

Moderately to severely active disease, a Clinical Activity Score of at least 3, a NOSPECS grade of at least 4, and a duration under 3 months were present in ophthalmopathy patients. Any patient with an uncontrolled infection, another autoimmune disease, pregnancy or lactation was excluded. Clinical symptoms, serum thyroxine and TRAb, thyroid ultrasound, and orbital computed tomography formed the basis for the diagnoses. PBMCs were separated from over 9 ml of fresh peripheral blood using Ficoll-Paque density gradient centrifugation. Trizol reagent was used to extract total RNA, and RNA quality was then checked on an Agilent 2100 Bioanalyzer. Regarding this clonotype: The target of this receptor is not known. No base-level quality is on record; no much larger clone is a single base apart.

The source is a woman in her forties or fifties with Graves' ophthalmopathy. Recombination linked TRBV28 to TRBJ1-2; no D gene is confidently identified. Sample: blood. The CDR3 region: CASSSWTRRGYTF. The nucleotides read TGTGCCAGCAGTTCCTGGACCCGGCGGGGCTACACCTTC.